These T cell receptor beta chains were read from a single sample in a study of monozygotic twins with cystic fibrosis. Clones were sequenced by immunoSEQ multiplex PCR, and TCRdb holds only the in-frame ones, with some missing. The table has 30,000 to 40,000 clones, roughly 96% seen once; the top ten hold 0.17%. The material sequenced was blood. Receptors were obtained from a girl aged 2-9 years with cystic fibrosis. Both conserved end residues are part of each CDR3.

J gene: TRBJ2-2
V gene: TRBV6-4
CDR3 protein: CASREKGLTTGELFF

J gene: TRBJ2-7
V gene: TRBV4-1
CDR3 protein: CASSPSATSGYEQYF

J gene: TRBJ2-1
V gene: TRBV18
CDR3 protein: CASSPPRTSGPNEQFF

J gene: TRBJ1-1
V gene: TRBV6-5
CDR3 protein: CASSYGAGSNTEAFF

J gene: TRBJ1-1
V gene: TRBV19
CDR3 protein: CASSWGRTEAFF

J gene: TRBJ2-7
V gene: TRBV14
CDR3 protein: CASSQDTPGTGGSYEQYF

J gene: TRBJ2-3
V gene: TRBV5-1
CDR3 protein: CASSFIQGGGEDTQYF

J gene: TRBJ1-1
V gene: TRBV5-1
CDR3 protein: CASSFTDRANEAFF

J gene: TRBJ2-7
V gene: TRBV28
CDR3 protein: CASYSQGAGEQYF

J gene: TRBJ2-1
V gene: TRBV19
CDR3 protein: CASHPGGYSYNEQFF

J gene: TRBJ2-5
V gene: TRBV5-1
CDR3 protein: CASSLYREETQYF

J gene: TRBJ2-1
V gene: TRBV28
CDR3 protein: CASSLWTGAHNEQFF

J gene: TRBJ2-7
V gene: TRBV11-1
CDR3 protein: CASSLPGQGLHEQYF

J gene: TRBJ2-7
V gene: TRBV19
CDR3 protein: CASSIQHTPYEQYF

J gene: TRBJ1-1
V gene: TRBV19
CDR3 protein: CASSRLPDRSQNTEAFF

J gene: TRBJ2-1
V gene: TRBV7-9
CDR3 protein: CASSSGRVQGYEQFF

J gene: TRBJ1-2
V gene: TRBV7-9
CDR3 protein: CASSLKGQGADGYTF

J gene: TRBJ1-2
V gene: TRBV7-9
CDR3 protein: CASSRTEANYGYTF

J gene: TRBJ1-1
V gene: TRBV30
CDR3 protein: CAWEGRANTEAFF

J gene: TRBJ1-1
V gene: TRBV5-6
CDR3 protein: CASSYTVNTEAFF

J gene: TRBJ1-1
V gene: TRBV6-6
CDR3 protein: CASSPGRTTEAFF

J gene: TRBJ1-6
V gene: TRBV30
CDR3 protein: CALEGAPNSPLHF

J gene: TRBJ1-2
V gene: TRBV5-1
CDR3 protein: CASSLTYGDRNGYTF

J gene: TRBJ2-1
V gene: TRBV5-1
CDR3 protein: CASSLIGSNEQFF

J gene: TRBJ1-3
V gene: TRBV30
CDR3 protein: CAWSSRDRGDTIYF

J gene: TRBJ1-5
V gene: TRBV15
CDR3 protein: CATSGAGQAGPQHF

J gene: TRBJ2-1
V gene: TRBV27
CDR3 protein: CASSPLSGSIVHEQFF

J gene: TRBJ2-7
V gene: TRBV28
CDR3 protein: CASSFRLANYEQYF

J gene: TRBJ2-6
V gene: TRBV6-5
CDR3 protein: CASSIGSGANVLTF

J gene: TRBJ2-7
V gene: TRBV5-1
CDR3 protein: CASSLSTGGFIYEQYF

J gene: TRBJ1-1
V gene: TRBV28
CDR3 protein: CASSLKTEAFF

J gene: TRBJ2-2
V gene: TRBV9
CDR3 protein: CASSAYPRGYTGELFF

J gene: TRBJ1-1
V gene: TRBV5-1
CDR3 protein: CASSDQRAEAFF

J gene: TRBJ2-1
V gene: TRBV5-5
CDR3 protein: CASSIRVFEQFF

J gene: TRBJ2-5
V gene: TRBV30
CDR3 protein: CAWRGATKDRLYF

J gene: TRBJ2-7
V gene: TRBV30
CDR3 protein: CAWSVSLDYEQYF